This T cell receptor beta chain comes out of a study of T cells after posttransplantation cyclophosphamide. Whole-study findings and limits: TRB overlap between skin or GI tissue T cells and blood was limited. After PTCy, TRB diversity resembled that of CNI/methotrexate controls. Donor CD8+ memory clones often dominated recipient blood repertoires at later times.

This clone was found many times. What it binds is unknown. Germline CDR1 SQVTM, CDR2 ANQGSEA. This CDR3 is built from 11 residues. Trimming took 5 bases from V and 3 from J; bases not matched to a gene: 0. The assay was immunoSEQ multiplex PCR, and TCRdb's table has in-frame clones only and misses some. Recorded here are about 4,100 clones, with no singletons, and the ten leading clones hold 10% to 15%. Cyclophosphamide on days +3 and +4 followed busulfan-fludarabine conditioning and a marrow graft. The sequence derives from a female patient aged 18-30 years who received an allogeneic stem cell transplant from an unrelated donor, was CMV-positive, and had acute GVHD only. The graft donor may be the source of some T cells. The chain is built from TRBV29-1 and TRBJ1-2; 7 positions agree with TRBD1. Source: PBMCs, taken after allogeneic stem cell transplant with posttransplant cyclophosphamide. The CDR3 DNA reads as TGCAGCGTTCAGGGGGACTATGGCTACACCTTC. Translation gives CSVQGDYGYTF.